The TCR beta chain under discussion was sequenced for a study of blood T cells in healthy people across ages. Study-wide points: There were more naive CD4+ cells and higher diversity in long-lived donors than in aged donors. A strong correlation was seen between TCR beta diversity and naive T cell percentage.

Germline V gene lookup returns CDR1 SEHNR and CDR2 FQNEAQ (reference sequence). This CDR3 is 14 amino acids long. Next came a second PCR, run for 7 to 11 cycles, which used a sample-barcoded 5' primer along with a J-beta primer mix. Each cDNA molecule, via a template-switch adaptor with 12 random nucleotides, was tagged. MiXCR, applied by TCRdb to the 5' RACE reads, yields one record per CDR3 protein. This repertoire shows 650,000 to 700,000 distinct CDR3 sequences, more than 45% found once; its top ten account for approximately 12%. As for this clonotype: What it recognizes is unknown. An end of the junction does not agree with germline; a read error may underlie this.

This TCR came from a woman aged 80 or over in good health. This chain links TRBV7-9 with TRBJ2-3; D is ambiguous. The sample consisted of blood. The CDR3 sequence: CTSSSRTATDTQYF. Here the CDR3 DNA reads TGTACCAGCAGCTCTCGGACGGCAACAGATACGCAGTATTTT.